This T cell receptor beta chain stems from a study of T cell repertoires in cytomegalovirus infection. Germline V gene sequence: CDR1 SGHAT, CDR2 FQNNGV. V lost 6 bases and J lost 3; bases outside the gene matches: 13. This CDR3 comprises 17 residues. MiXCR, applied by TCRdb to the reads, yields one record per CDR3 protein. The sample holds around 740,000 distinct CDR3 sequences, about 40% seen once. This clonotype was observed a few times. Material: PBMCs. This chain links TRBV11-2 with TRBJ2-1, with 8 nucleotides matching TRBD1. The clonotype was recovered from a human donor in good health (CMV status not recorded). Some clones in this sample may be carry-over from other donors' samples. CDR3 coding DNA: TGTGCCAGCAGAGGACAGGGTCTCCAGACCTTCTACAATGAGCAGTTCTTC. This codes for CASRGQGLQTFYNEQFF.